The present T cell receptor beta chain was sequenced within a study of cytomegalovirus exposure and HLA in healthy donors. Study information: Unique TCR beta sequences numbering fewer than 130 million came from about 179 million T cells in an earlier analysis.

Study observations and caveats: It is likely that the observed cluster of highly shared sequence variants was a sequencing artifact. In most subjects, TCR beta sequences reportedly gave accurate predictions of HLA-A and HLA-B alleles.

Primers for the PCR totalled 60 Vbeta and 13 Jbeta. TCRdb's copy holds only in-frame clones and misses some; the assay was immunoSEQ multiplex PCR. The sample has 100,000 to 150,000 clones, about 70% seen once. The donors comprised healthy bone marrow donors. The CDR3 has 15 residues. Trimming left V 4 bases short and J 4 bases short, with 14 bases between. The V gene's germline CDR1 is LNHDA and CDR2 SQIVND (reference sequence). A remark on this clone: The target antigen is unknown.

The V and J genes are TRBV19 and TRBJ2-1; tentative D call: TRBD1 (6 bases). This sequence originates from a woman aged 60-75 years in good health and CMV-seropositive. Sequencing was performed on PBMCs. CDR3 residues: CASSTHETGYNEQFF. CDR3 nucleotides: TGTGCCAGTAGTACTCACGAGACAGGTTACAATGAGCAGTTCTTC.